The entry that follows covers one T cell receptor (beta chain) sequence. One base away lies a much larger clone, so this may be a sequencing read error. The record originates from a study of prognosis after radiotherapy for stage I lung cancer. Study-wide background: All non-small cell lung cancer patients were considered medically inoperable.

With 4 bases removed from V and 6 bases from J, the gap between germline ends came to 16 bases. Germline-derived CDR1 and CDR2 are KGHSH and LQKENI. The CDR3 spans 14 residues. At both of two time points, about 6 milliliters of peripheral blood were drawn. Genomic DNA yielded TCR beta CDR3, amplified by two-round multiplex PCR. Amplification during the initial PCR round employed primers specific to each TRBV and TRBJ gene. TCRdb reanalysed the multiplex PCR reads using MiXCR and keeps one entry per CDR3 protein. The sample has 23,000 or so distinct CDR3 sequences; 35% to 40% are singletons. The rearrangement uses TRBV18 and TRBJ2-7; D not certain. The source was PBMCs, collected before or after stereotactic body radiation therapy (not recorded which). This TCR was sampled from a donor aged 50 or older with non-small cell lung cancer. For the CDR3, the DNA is TGTGCCAGCTCACTAGCCGCTCAAAGGGCCGAGCAGTACTTC. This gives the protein CASSLAAQRAEQYF.